The next 19 T cell receptor beta chains were all read from a single sample in a study of blood T cell repertoires in COVID-19. The assay was immunoSEQ multiplex PCR, and TCRdb's table has in-frame clones only and misses some. This sample has over 150,000 clones, with roughly 89% found just once. The sample taken for sequencing was peripheral blood. Receptor source: a man aged 50 to 59 with acute or convalescent COVID-19.

The chain couples TRBV12-3 or TRBV12-4 to TRBJ1-5; a weak D match, TRBD1 (5 bases). CDR3 length: 13 residues. V was clipped by 8 bases and J by 6 bases, with 14 bases between them. The CDR3 sequence is CASGVRVGQPQHF. The CDR3 region has the DNA TGTGCCAGCGGGGTCAGGGTGGGTCAGCCCCAGCATTTT.

This rearrangement joins TRBV7-2 to TRBJ2-5, with 11 bases identical to TRBD2. V gave up 0 bases and J gave up 7 bases; unmatched junction bases: 22. There are 21 residues in the CDR3. CDR1 is SGHTA and CDR2 is FQGNSA in the germline V gene. In nucleotides, the CDR3 is TGTGCCAGCAGCTTAGCACCCGGGGGGCTAGCGGGGGGTACTGTCCGTGGGACCCAGTACTTC. This sequence encodes CASSLAPGGLAGGTVRGTQYF. The full variable domain, completed using reference TRBV7-2 and TRBJ2-5, is GAGVSQSPSNKVTEKGKDVELRCDPISGHTALYWYRQSLGQGLEFLIYFQGNSAPDKSGLPSDRFSAERTGGSVSTLTIQRTQQEDSAVYLCASSLAPGGLAGGTVRGTQYFGPGTRLLVL.

The chain joins TRBV28 to TRBJ2-7, with D perhaps TRBD1 (7 bases). This CDR3 contains 14 residues. Germline values: CDR1 MDHEN, CDR2 SYDVKM. The V and J ends lost 5 bases and 3 bases respectively, with 14 bases between them. The CDR3 is CASSRGTANYEQYF. The CDR3 DNA follows: TGTGCCAGCAGTCGGGGGACAGCTAACTACGAGCAGTACTTC.

The chain links TRBV9 to TRBJ1-1; 11 bases fit TRBD1. The trim removed 3 bases at V and 5 bases at J, leaving 9 bases unmatched. The CDR3 has 16 amino acids. The germline V gene has CDR1 SGDLS and CDR2 YYNGEE. CDR3 nucleotides: TGTGCCAGCAGCGCCGGGACAGGGGGTAGGGGGACTGAAGCTTTCTTT. The encoded protein is CASSAGTGGRGTEAFF.

The chain has TRBV5-1 and TRBJ2-4; 11 bases are a match to TRBD1. This CDR3 contains 17 residues. The germline gives CDR1 SGHRS, CDR2 YFSETQ. V trimming: 1 base; J trimming: 4 bases; junction bases outside the gene matches: 7. CDR3 DNA: TGCGCCAGCAGCTTGATAGGACAGGGGGCCGGTAAAAACATTCAGTACTTC. It is translated as CASSLIGQGAGKNIQYF.

This rearrangement joins TRBV3-1 (or the pseudogene TRBV3-2) to TRBJ1-5; unclear D gene. This CDR3 spans 14 amino acids. The germline gives CDR1 LGHDT, CDR2 YNNKEL (reference sequence). Trimming cost V 0 bases and J 2 bases, with 5 bases left between them. CDR3 nucleotides: TGTGCCAGCAGCCAAGAACGGGGCAATCAGCCCCAGCATTTT. Translation gives CASSQERGNQPQHF.

V and J are TRBV30 and TRBJ2-2, with 9 bases matching TRBD2. CDR3 length: 16 amino acids. Looked up from germline, CDR1 is GTSNPN and CDR2 is SVGIG (reference sequence). The junction had 4 bases not matched to a gene; V was cut back by 0 bases and J by 2 bases. The CDR3 region is CAWSVPSGVNTGELFF. The CDR3 DNA is TGTGCCTGGAGTGTACCTAGCGGGGTTAACACCGGGGAGCTGTTTTTT.

The chain couples TRBV18 to TRBJ1-6; a weak D match, TRBD1 (6 bases). Germline CDR1 is KGHSH and CDR2 is LQKENI. V lost 3 bases and J 7 bases, leaving 10 bases between the germline ends. The CDR3 extends over 14 amino acids. In DNA, the CDR3 is TGTGCCAGCTCACCGGACAGATTCAATTCACCCCTCCACTTT. Its translation: CASSPDRFNSPLHF.

V is TRBV5-8 and J is TRBJ2-3, with D maybe TRBD1 (5 bases). CDR3 length: 12 amino acids. Germline V gene lookup returns CDR1 SGHTS and CDR2 YDEGEE. Trimming took 4 bases from V and 4 from J, leaving 7 bases between them. CDR3 sequence: CASSLRADTQYF. The CDR3 bases are TGTGCCAGCAGCCTCAGGGCAGATACGCAGTATTTT.

The J gene is TRBJ2-2, the V gene TRBV28, with 13 nucleotides matching TRBD2. The CDR3 is made up of 15 amino acids. Germline-derived CDR1 and CDR2 are MDHEN and SYDVKM. The V gene end was trimmed by 6 bases and the J gene end by 6 bases; junction bases not matched to a gene: 4. The CDR3 is CASSRLAGGPGELFF. CDR3 DNA: TGTGCCAGCAGCAGACTAGCGGGAGGTCCCGGGGAGCTGTTTTTT.

The chain is built from TRBV7-9 and TRBJ2-3; 10 bases fit TRBD2. CDR1 and CDR2 (germline): SEHNR, FQNEAQ (reference sequence). The CDR3 extends over 17 amino acids. With 1 base clipped from V and 4 bases from J, the junction kept 8 bases outside the gene matches. DNA for the CDR3: TGTGCCAGCAGCTTAGGGCTTCCTAGCGGGAGTCCAGATACGCAGTATTTT. Translation gives CASSLGLPSGSPDTQYF.

The gene calls are TRBV2 and TRBJ2-1; a weak D match, TRBD1 (5 bases). The CDR3 is 13 residues long. V lost 5 bases to trimming and J lost 10 bases, with 15 bases between them. CDR1 is SNHLY, CDR2 FYNNEI, per germline. The CDR3: CASSLTNQGEQFF. Here the CDR3 DNA reads TGTGCCAGCAGTCTCACAAACCAGGGAGAGCAGTTCTTC.

The genes are TRBV12-3 or TRBV12-4 and TRBJ1-2; no firm D call. The CDR3 runs 11 residues. V shed 3 bases and J shed 7 bases, with 6 bases lying between them. CDR3 DNA sequence: TGTGCCAGCAGTTTTGGGCTTGGCTACACCTTC. This translates into CASSFGLGYTF.

This clone was seen only once. This chain connects TRBV13 to TRBJ2-5, with TRBD1 matching 11 bases. The V and J ends lost 1 base and 0 bases, in that order; junction bases with no gene match: 10. Germline V gene data show CDR1 as PRHDT and CDR2 as FYEKMQ (reference sequence). This CDR3 has 19 residues. CDR3 nucleotide sequence: TGTGCCAGCAGCTTAGCGGACAGGGGGCCTAAAAAGTACCAAGAGACCCAGTACTTC. Residues: CASSLADRGPKKYQETQYF.

CDR3 loop: CASSQGDSNQPQHF. CDR3 bases: TGTGCCAGCAGCCAGGGGGATAGCAATCAGCCCCAGCATTTT. The chain recombines TRBV9 with TRBJ1-5, with 7 bases that match TRBD1. The V segment lost 4 bases and the J segment 0 bases; nucleotides outside the gene matches: 1. CDR3 length: 14 amino acids. Germline values: CDR1 SGDLS, CDR2 YYNGEE.

This chain links TRBV2 with TRBJ1-1, with TRBD1 matching 8 bases. Losses at the gene ends were 3 bases for V and 0 bases for J; bases not matched to a gene: 3. This CDR3 spans 15 amino acids. In germline, CDR1 is SNHLY, CDR2 FYNNEI. CDR3 DNA sequence: TGTGCCAGCAGTGAGGGACAGGACATGAACACTGAAGCTTTCTTT. Translating gives CASSEGQDMNTEAFF.

The chain combines TRBV5-1 with TRBJ1-1; D might be TRBD1 (5 bases). Germline CDR1 and CDR2: SGHRS and YFSETQ. CDR3 size: 15 residues. V was cut by 0 bases and J by 4 bases, with 13 bases left in between. The CDR3 loop is CASSLELGAFTEAFF. The CDR3, as DNA: TGCGCCAGCAGCTTGGAATTAGGGGCATTCACTGAAGCTTTCTTT.

As for this clone: The same CDR3 can be traced to other DNA sequences in this sample. The chain combines TRBV27 with TRBJ1-1; D gene uncertain. The CDR3 length is 14 residues. The germline V and J ends were trimmed by 1 base and 1 base, with 7 bases remaining between them. In germline, CDR1 is MNHEY, CDR2 SMNVEV (reference sequence). CDR3 coding DNA: TGTGCCAGCAGTTTATTTGGCGGGAACACTGAAGCTTTCTTT. This gives the protein CASSLFGGNTEAFF.

The count of this clone is one. The rearrangement links TRBV4-1 to TRBJ1-2; tentatively, D is TRBD1 (6 bases). The CDR3 runs to 16 residues. Germline CDR1 and CDR2: MGHRA and YSYEKL. V was trimmed by 5 bases and J by 0 bases, leaving 16 bases between them. CDR3 loop: CASSDRGQNTNYGYTF. CDR3 sequence (DNA): TGCGCCAGCAGCGATCGGGGACAAAATACTAACTATGGCTACACCTTC.